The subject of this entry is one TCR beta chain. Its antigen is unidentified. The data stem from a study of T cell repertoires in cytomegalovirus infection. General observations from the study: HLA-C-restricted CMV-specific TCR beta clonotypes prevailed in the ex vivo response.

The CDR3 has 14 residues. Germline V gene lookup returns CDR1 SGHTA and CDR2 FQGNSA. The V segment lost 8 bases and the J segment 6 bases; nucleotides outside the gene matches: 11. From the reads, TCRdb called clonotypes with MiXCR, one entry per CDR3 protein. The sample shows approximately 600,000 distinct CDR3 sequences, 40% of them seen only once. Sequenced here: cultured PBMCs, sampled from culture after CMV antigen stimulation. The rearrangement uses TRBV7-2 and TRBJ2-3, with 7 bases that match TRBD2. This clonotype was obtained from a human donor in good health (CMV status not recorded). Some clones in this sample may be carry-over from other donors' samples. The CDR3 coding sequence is TGTGCCAGCCGGGAGGTGGGAACCACGGATACGCAGTATTTT. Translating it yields CASREVGTTDTQYF. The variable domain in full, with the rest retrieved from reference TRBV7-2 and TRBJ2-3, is GAGVSQSPSNKVTEKGKDVELRCDPISGHTALYWYRQSLGQGLEFLIYFQGNSAPDKSGLPSDRFSAERTGGSVSTLTIQRTQQEDSAVYLCASREVGTTDTQYFGPGTRLTVL.